The clone carrying this T cell receptor (beta chain) has only a few counts. What it binds is not known. This sample stems from a study of CD8 T cells in ankylosing spondylitis. TCRdb re-called the 5' RACE reads with MiXCR, one entry per CDR3 protein. The sample lists 190,000 or so distinct CDR3 sequences, roughly 13% occurring once. Regarding the study as a whole: Within ankylosing spondylitis blood, a TCR beta motif made up of fewer than ten highly homologous variants appeared to be characteristic. Certain motif variants had earlier been reported in reactive arthritis synovial fluid and blood. From matched ankylosing spondylitis synovial fluid, disease-linked clones were reportedly recovered at significantly enriched levels. CD8+ cells made up the disease-linked clones, which were relatively rare in peripheral blood.

The sample consisted of blood, either unsorted or a sorted T cell fraction (not recorded which). The TCR comes from a male donor with ankylosing spondylitis or in good health (not recorded which).

This CDR3 reads CAWAGPGGTYEQYF. Here the CDR3 DNA reads TGTGCCTGGGCCGGGCCCGGGGGCACCTACGAGCAGTACTTC. The gene calls are TRBV30 and TRBJ2-7, with D perhaps TRBD1 or TRBD2 (6 bases each). This CDR3 comprises 14 residues. Germline values: CDR1 GTSNPN, CDR2 SVGIG (reference sequence). V lost 5 bases to trimming and J lost 2 bases, with 16 bases between them.